This T cell receptor beta chain was recovered during a study of spatial heterogeneity in lung cancer. V shed 8 bases and J shed 3 bases, with 11 bases lying between them. The CDR3 is 12 residues long. Germline CDR1 is MDHEN and CDR2 is SYDVKM. TCRdb reanalysed the 5' RACE reads using MiXCR and keeps one entry per CDR3 protein. The sample carries 110,000 or so distinct CDR3 sequences, roughly a tenth recorded once. This clonotype has a handful of counts. Sample time point: blood at routine non-recurrence follow-up after resection. No cells were sorted before sequencing. The whole RNA sequenced was extracted from tumor, nontumor lung or frozen PBMC.

The chain carries TRBV28 and TRBJ2-7, with D unclear. This clonotype was sampled from a female donor with early-stage non-small cell lung cancer. The material was PBMCs, obtained at follow-up. CDR3 protein: CASGLASYEQYF. The DNA of the CDR3 is TGTGCCAGCGGGCTTGCAAGCTACGAGCAGTACTTC.